The rows below give T cell receptor beta chains drawn from one sample of a study of response to subunit inactivated influenza vaccine. TCRdb processed the RT-PCR reads anew with MiXCR; each CDR3 protein has one entry. The data hold 550,000 to 600,000 distinct CDR3 sequences, with about 11% observed a single time. This specimen was PBMCs from blood, taken on the day of vaccination. The receptors were gathered from a man in his fifties who received an inactivated influenza vaccine. Each CDR3 is given with its conserved first and last residue. Each record gives: V gene, clone size, J gene, D gene, CDR3 DNA, CDR3 protein. A D gene is named only where the DNA matches it firmly. For some rows the clone size is stated as once, few or many, or as a class when expanded; others skip it.

V: TRBV9
size: few
J: TRBJ1-1
D: -
DNA: TGTGCCAGCAGCGGACAGGCCGTGTGGGACACTGAAGCTTTCTTT
CDR3: CASSGQAVWDTEAFF

V: TRBV10-1
size: few
J: TRBJ2-3
D: TRBD2
DNA: TGCGCCAGCAGCCACGGGACTAGCGTAACAGATACGCAGTATTTT
CDR3: CASSHGTSVTDTQYF

V: TRBV15
size: few
J: TRBJ2-3
D: TRBD2
DNA: TGTGCCACCAGCAAAGGGACTAGCGGGAGCACAGATACGCAGTATTTT
CDR3: CATSKGTSGSTDTQYF

V: TRBV20-1
size: -
J: TRBJ1-5
D: -
DNA: TGCAGTGCCCTTGTACCCGGGGGGCATCAGCCCCAGCATTTT
CDR3: CSALVPGGHQPQHF

V: TRBV12-3/TRBV12-4
size: -
J: TRBJ1-1
D: -
DNA: TGTGCCAGCAGTTTATGGCAGGGCACTGAAGCTTTCTTT
CDR3: CASSLWQGTEAFF

V: TRBV7-9
size: many
J: TRBJ2-1
D: -
DNA: TGTGCCAGCAGCTTGACTATCAATGAGCAGTTCTTC
CDR3: CASSLTINEQFF

V: TRBV5-1
size: few
J: TRBJ1-2
D: TRBD1
DNA: TGCGCCAGCAGCCCGGGACAGGGGTTTTATGGCTACACCTTC
CDR3: CASSPGQGFYGYTF

V: TRBV29-1
size: few
J: TRBJ2-7
D: -
DNA: TGCAGCGTTGAAGAACCGGGATCCCGGCAGTACTTC
CDR3: CSVEEPGSRQYF

V: TRBV6-2/TRBV6-3
size: few
J: TRBJ1-1
D: TRBD1
DNA: TGTGCCAGCAGTTTTGACAGGGCTGGAGCTTTCTTT
CDR3: CASSFDRAGAFF

V: TRBV27
size: few
J: TRBJ2-7
D: -
DNA: TGTGCCAGCAGTTTATCGGCGGGACATGTCTCCTACGAGCAGTACTTC
CDR3: CASSLSAGHVSYEQYF

V: TRBV28
size: few
J: TRBJ2-3
D: TRBD2
DNA: TGTGCCAGCAGCTTAAGAGCGGGAGTAATAGATACGCAGTATTTT
CDR3: CASSLRAGVIDTQYF

V: TRBV6-1
size: -
J: TRBJ2-3
D: -
DNA: TGTGCCAGCCAAGGGAATCCAGATACGCAGTATTTT
CDR3: CASQGNPDTQYF

V: TRBV28
size: many
J: TRBJ2-7
D: -
DNA: TGTGCCAGCAGTGAGGCCCGGTGGTACGAGCAGTACTTC
CDR3: CASSEARWYEQYF

V: TRBV7-8
size: few
J: TRBJ2-3
D: TRBD2
DNA: TGTGCCAGCAGCTCCCGGGAGGTCACAGATACGCAGTATTTT
CDR3: CASSSREVTDTQYF

V: TRBV18
size: -
J: TRBJ2-1
D: TRBD2
DNA: TGTGCCAGCTCACCACGCTCTAGCGGGGGTTACAATGAGCAGTTCTTC
CDR3: CASSPRSSGGYNEQFF

V: TRBV5-1
size: -
J: TRBJ2-2
D: -
DNA: TGCGCCAGCAGCTTGGCCCTGGGGATCACCGGGGAGCTGTTTTTT
CDR3: CASSLALGITGELFF

V: TRBV25-1
size: -
J: TRBJ2-2
D: -
DNA: TGTGCCAGCAGTGGTTTGACTGGCGTTTCATCTCCCGGGGAGCTGTTTTTT
CDR3: CASSGLTGVSSPGELFF

V: TRBV7-2
size: few
J: TRBJ2-7
D: TRBD1
DNA: TGTGCCAGCAGCTTATCGGGACAGGGGGACGAGCAGTACTTC
CDR3: CASSLSGQGDEQYF

V: TRBV4-1
size: -
J: TRBJ2-5
D: -
DNA: TGCGCCAGCAGCCTCGGTCCCACCAGGGGTTCGGGAGAGACCCAGTACTTC
CDR3: CASSLGPTRGSGETQYF

V: TRBV5-5
size: few
J: TRBJ2-3
D: TRBD1
DNA: TGTGCCAGCAGCTCTTCCGGGACAGGGAGCACAGATACGCAGTATTTT
CDR3: CASSSSGTGSTDTQYF

V: TRBV11-2
size: many
J: TRBJ1-1
D: -
DNA: TGTGCCAGCAGCCCCACTGACAGGAACACTGAAGCTTTCTTT
CDR3: CASSPTDRNTEAFF

V: TRBV11-2
size: few
J: TRBJ2-3
D: TRBD2
DNA: TGTGCCAGCAGCCCGGGACTACAGACGGATACGCAGTATTTT
CDR3: CASSPGLQTDTQYF

V: TRBV6-2/TRBV6-3
size: few
J: TRBJ2-3
D: -
DNA: TGTGCGACCGGAGCGGGTCCAGATACGCAGTATTTT
CDR3: CATGAGPDTQYF

V: TRBV7-2
size: -
J: TRBJ2-5
D: -
DNA: TGTGCCAGCAGCATAAGACGGACCCAAGAGACCCAGTACTTC
CDR3: CASSIRRTQETQYF

V: TRBV5-1
size: few
J: TRBJ1-1
D: -
DNA: TGCGCCAGCAGCTTAGGCCCCGTGAACACTGAAGCTTTCTTT
CDR3: CASSLGPVNTEAFF

V: TRBV7-9
size: many
J: TRBJ2-1
D: -
DNA: TGTGCCAGCAGCTTCGGGACTCCTTACAATGAGCAGTTCTTC
CDR3: CASSFGTPYNEQFF

V: TRBV7-6
size: -
J: TRBJ1-1
D: -
DNA: TGTGCCAGCAGCTTAGATTTCCGGCAGGGAAGTTTGAGGACTGAAGCTTTCTTT
CDR3: CASSLDFRQGSLRTEAFF

V: TRBV20-1
size: -
J: TRBJ1-5
D: -
DNA: TGCAGTGCCACCACAGGGTTGGGTCAGCCCCAGCATTTT
CDR3: CSATTGLGQPQHF

V: TRBV11-1
size: -
J: TRBJ2-7
D: TRBD1
DNA: TGTGCCAGCAGCTTAAGTTGGGACAGATACGGGACAGGGTCCTACGAGCAGTACTTC
CDR3: CASSLSWDRYGTGSYEQYF

V: TRBV20-1
size: -
J: TRBJ2-3
D: -
DNA: TGCAGTGCTAGAGATAATTTGGTAGGGCCTAGCACAGATACGCAGTATTTT
CDR3: CSARDNLVGPSTDTQYF

V: TRBV12-3/TRBV12-4
size: -
J: TRBJ1-2
D: TRBD1
DNA: TGTGCCAGCAGTTCCTTGACAGGGGGGCACTATGGCTACACCTTC
CDR3: CASSSLTGGHYGYTF

V: TRBV6-5
size: -
J: TRBJ2-7
D: -
DNA: TGTGCCAGCAGTTACGATAGGGCCCCCTACGAGCAGTACTTC
CDR3: CASSYDRAPYEQYF

V: TRBV6-1
size: few
J: TRBJ1-2
D: -
DNA: TGTGCCAGCAGCTCCAGGGAGTCCTCCCTGGCCTACACCTTC
CDR3: CASSSRESSLAYTF

V: TRBV5-1
size: few
J: TRBJ1-2
D: TRBD1
DNA: TGCGCCAGCAGCTTGTCGGACAGGGGCGGCTACACCTTC
CDR3: CASSLSDRGGYTF

V: TRBV11-2
size: few
J: TRBJ2-3
D: -
DNA: TGTGCCAGCACACAAGACCTAGGTACGCAGTATTTT
CDR3: CASTQDLGTQYF

V: TRBV7-2
size: -
J: TRBJ1-5
D: TRBD1
DNA: TGTGCCAGCAGAGGGACAGTGGGAAGCAATCAGCCCCAGCATTTT
CDR3: CASRGTVGSNQPQHF

V: TRBV7-2
size: few
J: TRBJ2-7
D: TRBD2
DNA: TGTGCCAGCAGCTTAGGGGCTAGCGGGGGGTACGAGCAGTACTTC
CDR3: CASSLGASGGYEQYF

V: TRBV12-3/TRBV12-4
size: -
J: TRBJ1-4
D: -
DNA: TGTGCCAGCAGTTTACGACGAGTCAATGAAAAACTGTTTTTT
CDR3: CASSLRRVNEKLFF

V: TRBV3-1
size: -
J: TRBJ2-1
D: -
DNA: TGTGCCAGCAGCACTCCCGCGGCTTACTCCTACAATGAGCAGTTCTTC
CDR3: CASSTPAAYSYNEQFF

V: TRBV7-2
size: few
J: TRBJ2-7
D: -
DNA: TGTGCCAGCAGCGTAGAGGACAGTTCCTCCTACGAGCAGTACTTC
CDR3: CASSVEDSSSYEQYF

V: TRBV20-1
size: -
J: TRBJ2-5
D: -
DNA: TGCAGTGTCACAGAGGCTCCGGGGGAGACCCAGTACTTC
CDR3: CSVTEAPGETQYF

V: TRBV7-2
size: -
J: TRBJ2-2
D: -
DNA: TGTGCCAGCAGCCCCCTTGGCCCCGGGGAGCTGTTTTTT
CDR3: CASSPLGPGELFF

V: TRBV6-5
size: few
J: TRBJ1-2
D: -
DNA: TGTGCCAGCAGTTACTCGTCTGTGGGGACGGGGAACTATGGCTACACCTTC
CDR3: CASSYSSVGTGNYGYTF

V: TRBV6-5
size: few
J: TRBJ2-7
D: -
DNA: TGTGCCAGCAGTTATGACGGATCGGGGGGCCGGAACGAGCAGTACTTC
CDR3: CASSYDGSGGRNEQYF

V: TRBV11-2
size: -
J: TRBJ1-2
D: -
DNA: TGTGCCAGCAGCTTAGACCAGGGAGTTTGGGATGGCTACACCTTC
CDR3: CASSLDQGVWDGYTF

V: TRBV12-3/TRBV12-4
size: many
J: TRBJ2-3
D: -
DNA: TGTGCCAGCAGTTTAACTGGCACAGATACGCAGTATTTT
CDR3: CASSLTGTDTQYF

V: TRBV27
size: -
J: TRBJ1-6
D: -
DNA: TGTGCCAGCAGTTTCAGGGGTTTCTATAATTCACCCCTCCACTTT
CDR3: CASSFRGFYNSPLHF

V: TRBV10-3
size: -
J: TRBJ2-4
D: -
DNA: TGTGCCATCAGTGAGCCTGGACAGGCCAAAAACATTCAGTACTTC
CDR3: CAISEPGQAKNIQYF

V: TRBV20-1
size: many
J: TRBJ2-3
D: TRBD2
DNA: TGCAGTGCTGGCGGACTAGCGGCCTCCACAGATACGCAGTATTTT
CDR3: CSAGGLAASTDTQYF

V: TRBV4-1
size: -
J: TRBJ2-7
D: TRBD1
DNA: TGCGCCAGCAGCCAAGACTTTCCCGGGACAGTGTCCTACGAGCAGTACTTC
CDR3: CASSQDFPGTVSYEQYF

V: TRBV4-3
size: few
J: TRBJ2-3
D: -
DNA: TGCGCCAGCAGCCAAGGGGGACGGATCACAGATACGCAGTATTTT
CDR3: CASSQGGRITDTQYF

V: TRBV10-3
size: few
J: TRBJ2-3
D: TRBD1
DNA: TGTGCCATCAGTGAGTTTCCGGGACAGGGGCGAGATACGCAGTATTTT
CDR3: CAISEFPGQGRDTQYF

V: TRBV5-1
size: -
J: TRBJ2-1
D: TRBD2
DNA: TGCGCCAGCAGCTTCCCGGGACTAGCGGACAATGAGCAGTTCTTC
CDR3: CASSFPGLADNEQFF

V: TRBV20-1
size: few
J: TRBJ2-7
D: -
DNA: TGCAGTGCTAGAGTACAGAGCTCACTGTACTTC
CDR3: CSARVQSSLYF

V: TRBV11-2
size: few
J: TRBJ2-1
D: TRBD2
DNA: TGTGCCAGCAGCTTAGGGCCCCCTGTAGCGGGGGGGGATGAGCAGTTCTTC
CDR3: CASSLGPPVAGGDEQFF

V: TRBV15
size: -
J: TRBJ2-3
D: -
DNA: TGTGCCACCAGCCCGAGAGGGGGAGATACGCAGTATTTT
CDR3: CATSPRGGDTQYF

V: TRBV14
size: -
J: TRBJ2-1
D: -
DNA: TGTGCCAGCAGCCGGACTTTTTACAATGAGCAGTTCTTC
CDR3: CASSRTFYNEQFF